The 28 T cell receptor beta chains in this list originate from one sample, sequenced in a study of blood T cell repertoires in COVID-19. Sequencing was performed with immunoSEQ multiplex PCR; in TCRdb, only in-frame clones are kept and a portion is missing. This sample carries 300,000 to 400,000 clones, around nine tenths of them seen once, and the ten largest clones take 5% to 5.5%. Sequenced material: PBMCs or T cells enriched from blood (not recorded which). The receptors were sampled from a man aged 60 to 75 who had recovered from COVID-19.

The chain employs TRBV7-9 and TRBJ1-1; TRBD1 is a possible D gene (5 bases). This CDR3 contains 15 residues. V lost 5 bases to trimming and J lost 0 bases, with 13 bases between them. The V gene's germline CDR1 is SEHNR and CDR2 FQNEAQ (reference sequence). The chain's CDR3 is CASSLGGGVNTEAFF. For the CDR3, the DNA is TGTGCCAGCAGCCTGGGTGGAGGGGTGAACACTGAAGCTTTCTTT.

V usage is TRBV5-8 and J usage is TRBJ2-3, with 8 positions matching TRBD2. CDR1 and CDR2 from the germline V gene are SGHTS and YDEGEE. J lost 1 base, V lost 3 bases, and 7 bases had no gene match. CDR3 length equals 16 residues. CDR3 loop: CASSWRRGLGTDTQYF. The CDR3 DNA reads as TGTGCCAGCAGCTGGAGAAGGGGACTAGGCACAGATACGCAGTATTTT.

The chain is built from TRBV11-3 and TRBJ1-5, with a possible D match to TRBD1 (5 bases). V was pared by 8 bases and J by 6 bases, with 14 bases between. The CDR3 has 13 residues. Per germline, CDR1 SGHNT and CDR2 YENEEA. CDR3 bases: TGTGCCAGCCCCAGGATGGGGCCTCAGCCCCAGCATTTT. This translates into CASPRMGPQPQHF.

In its sample, this clone was seen once. This chain joins TRBV7-9 and TRBJ2-1; TRBD2 matches at 11 bases. The CDR3 contains 17 residues. The V and J ends lost 2 bases and 4 bases, in that order; junction bases with no gene match: 7. Germline V lookup: CDR1 SEHNR, CDR2 FQNEAQ (reference sequence). In DNA, the CDR3 is TGTGCCAGCAGCTTAAGGGCGACTAGCGGGGTGTACAATGAGCAGTTCTTC. Residues: CASSLRATSGVYNEQFF.

The rearrangement links TRBV28 to TRBJ1-5; 8 positions agree with TRBD1. The V gene end was trimmed by 5 bases and the J gene end by 2 bases; junction bases not matched to a gene: 5. The germline V gene encodes CDR1 MDHEN and CDR2 SYDVKM. The CDR3 covers 15 residues. This CDR3 reads CASSTGGYGNQPQHF. CDR3 sequence (DNA): TGTGCCAGCAGTACAGGGGGTTATGGCAATCAGCCCCAGCATTTT.

The chain uses TRBV20-1 and TRBJ2-7; 9 bases line up with TRBD1. The CDR3 spans 17 residues. Germline loops: CDR1 DFQATT, CDR2 SNEGSKA (reference sequence). V was clipped by 3 bases and J by 2 bases; unmatched bases: 14. The CDR3 sequence is CSASGASTGGRPYEQYF. The CDR3, as DNA: TGCAGTGCTAGTGGGGCCTCGACAGGGGGTAGACCCTACGAGCAGTACTTC.

The rearrangement links TRBV27 to TRBJ2-1; no clear D. Between the trimmed V and J ends, which lost 3 bases and 6 bases, there was a span of 15 bases. CDR1 and CDR2 (germline): MNHEY, SMNVEV (reference sequence). The CDR3 totals 15 residues. CDR3 protein: CASSFSRLGINEQFF. The CDR3 region has the DNA TGTGCCAGCAGTTTCAGCAGGTTAGGTATCAATGAGCAGTTCTTC.

This clone has more than one count but fewer than ten. The chain is built from TRBV19 and TRBJ2-6, with D possibly being TRBD1 (5 bases). Trimming shortened V by 5 bases and J by 0 bases, and 8 bases separated the two germline ends. The CDR3 is made up of 15 amino acids. The V gene's germline CDR1 is LNHDA and CDR2 SQIVND (reference sequence). The CDR3 reads CASSPRGSGANVLTF. The CDR3 DNA sequence: TGTGCCAGTAGTCCAAGGGGCTCTGGGGCCAACGTCCTGACTTTC.

The count of this clone is one. The CDR3 protein is CASSLGTGLKETQYF. The DNA of the CDR3 is TGTGCCAGCAGCTTGGGGACAGGACTAAAAGAGACCCAGTACTTC. The rearrangement joins TRBV5-5 to TRBJ2-5; D is perhaps TRBD1 (7 bases). The CDR3 runs 15 residues. Germline assignment: CDR1 SGHKS and CDR2 YYEKEE (reference sequence). The V and J ends lost 0 bases and 3 bases respectively, with 12 bases between them.

The chain recombines TRBV11-2 with TRBJ2-7; no clear D. Between the trimmed V and J ends, which lost 7 bases and 0 bases, there was a span of 13 bases. This CDR3 has 14 residues. The germline CDR1 and CDR2 sequences are SGHAT and FQNNGV. This chain's CDR3 is CASTTTTGSYEQYF. Here the CDR3 DNA reads TGTGCCAGCACCACAACGACTGGCTCCTACGAGCAGTACTTC.

V usage is TRBV24-1 and J usage is TRBJ2-2, with 8 bases identical to TRBD2. Germline V gene sequence: CDR1 KGHDR, CDR2 SFDVKD. This CDR3 contains 17 residues. J lost 0 bases, V lost 3 bases, and 5 bases had no gene match. The CDR3 reads CATSDPGGAPNTGELFF. The CDR3 DNA reads as TGTGCCACCAGTGATCCGGGGGGGGCCCCGAACACCGGGGAGCTGTTTTTT.

CDR3 protein: CASSSGQGLDTIYF. The DNA of the CDR3 is TGTGCCAGCAGCTCTGGACAGGGCCTCGACACCATATATTTT. The chain is built from TRBV6-5 and TRBJ1-3, with 8 bases identical to TRBD1. In germline, CDR1 is MNHEY, CDR2 SVGAGI. This CDR3 has 14 amino acids. V dropped 6 bases and J dropped 8; count of bases not matched to a gene: 9.

The chain recombines TRBV2 with TRBJ1-1; no definite D call. The ends were cut back, 8 bases at V and 3 bases at J, with 16 bases in the middle. This CDR3 has 14 residues. CDR1 and CDR2 from the germline V gene are SNHLY and FYNNEI. CDR3 sequence reads: CASGFLTGDTEAFF. The CDR3 DNA follows: TGTGCCAGCGGCTTCCTGACGGGTGACACTGAAGCTTTCTTT. The entire variable domain, with the rest obtained from reference TRBV2 and TRBJ1-1, is as follows: EPEVTQTPSHQVTQMGQEVILRCVPISNHLYFYWYRQILGQKVEFLVSFYNNEISEKSEIFDDQFSVERPDGSNFTLKIRSTKLEDSAMYFCASGFLTGDTEAFFGQGTRLTVV.

The J gene is TRBJ2-1, the V gene TRBV24-1; a weak D match, TRBD2 (6 bases). The ends were cut back, 5 bases at V and 6 bases at J, with 10 bases in the middle. Germline CDR1 is KGHDR and CDR2 is SFDVKD. There are 13 residues in the CDR3. CDR3 protein: CATSAFGGNEQFF. The CDR3 bases are TGTGCCACCAGTGCCTTCGGGGGCAATGAGCAGTTCTTC.

The chain uses TRBV9 and TRBJ2-1; D gene ambiguous. The CDR3 extends over 14 amino acids. Per germline, CDR1 SGDLS and CDR2 YYNGEE. Trimming removed 2 bases at V and 3 bases at J, with 9 bases between. DNA of the CDR3: TGTGCCAGCAGCGTTGATACGGGCTACAATGAGCAGTTCTTC. This gives the protein CASSVDTGYNEQFF.

The chain carries TRBV2 and TRBJ2-7; 13 nucleotides agree with TRBD2. The ends lost 6 bases at V and 3 bases at J; junction bases unmatched: 5. The CDR3 runs to 15 residues. Germline V gene sequence: CDR1 SNHLY, CDR2 FYNNEI. The chain's CDR3 is CASRGGLAGFYEQYF. The CDR3, as DNA: TGTGCCAGCAGAGGGGGACTAGCGGGATTCTACGAGCAGTACTTC.

The chain employs TRBV5-1 and TRBJ2-5, with TRBD1 matching over 7 bases. CDR1 is SGHRS and CDR2 is YFSETQ in the germline V gene. The CDR3 consists of 14 residues. The V segment lost 3 bases and the J segment 5 bases; nucleotides outside the gene matches: 7. The CDR3 loop reads CASSSPTGVETQYF. The CDR3, as DNA: TGCGCCAGCAGCTCGCCAACAGGGGTGGAGACCCAGTACTTC.

This clone was seen just once. The V and J genes are TRBV28 and TRBJ2-1, with a tentative D call TRBD2 (5 bases). Trimming stripped 6 bases from V and 2 bases from J, with 17 bases between. This CDR3 region has 16 residues. Germline values: CDR1 MDHEN, CDR2 SYDVKM. The CDR3: CASSPRGLKPYNEQFF. DNA of the CDR3: TGTGCCAGCAGCCCCAGAGGGTTGAAACCCTACAATGAGCAGTTCTTC.

The chain is built from TRBV9 and TRBJ1-1; TRBD1 might be the D (6 bases). Germline V gene lookup returns CDR1 SGDLS and CDR2 YYNGEE. This CDR3 has 15 amino acids. Trimming shortened V by 2 bases and J by 0 bases, and 11 bases separated the two germline ends. The CDR3: CASSVGGRVNTEAFF. CDR3 in DNA: TGTGCCAGCAGCGTCGGGGGGCGAGTGAACACTGAAGCTTTCTTT.

The V and J genes are TRBV2 and TRBJ2-3; possibly TRBD1 for D (5 bases). The V gene's germline CDR1 is SNHLY and CDR2 FYNNEI. The CDR3 is 13 amino acids. V lost 0 bases and J 10 bases, leaving 11 bases between the germline ends. DNA for the CDR3: TGTGCCAGCAGTGAAGCTGAAACAGGTGCGCAGTATTTT. Translated, it gives CASSEAETGAQYF.

The genes are TRBV30 and TRBJ2-5; maybe TRBD2 (6 bases). In germline, CDR1 is GTSNPN, CDR2 SVGIG (reference sequence). The CDR3 is made up of 14 amino acids. Trimming shortened V by 0 bases and J by 7 bases, and 15 bases separated the two germline ends. CDR3 sequence reads: CAWSVSAGPRTQYF. CDR3 nucleotide sequence: TGTGCCTGGAGTGTAAGCGCGGGACCCCGGACCCAGTACTTC. Together with reference TRBV30 and TRBJ2-5, the CDR3 gives the full variable domain: SQTIHQWPATLVQPVGSPLSLECTVEGTSNPNLYWYRQAAGRGLQLLFYSVGIGQISSEVPQNLSASRPQDRQFILSSKKLLLSDSGFYLCAWSVSAGPRTQYFGPGTRLLVL.

A few counts support this clone. This chain uses TRBV19 with TRBJ1-4, with TRBD1 as a possible D gene (5 bases). The CDR3 consists of 13 residues. Trimming took off 2 bases at V and 4 bases at J, with 5 bases between the two ends. Germline lookup yields CDR1 LNHDA and CDR2 SQIVND (reference sequence). CDR3 DNA: TGTGCCAGTAGTATACAGGGTAATGAAAAACTGTTTTTT. It is translated as CASSIQGNEKLFF.

Comments on this clone: At one boundary the junction diverges from the germline segment, which might be a read error. V usage is TRBV7-7 and J usage is TRBJ2-1, with 7 positions matching TRBD1. Germline V gene data show CDR1 as SSHAT and CDR2 as FNYEAQ (reference sequence). The CDR3 extends over 15 amino acids. CDR3 nucleotides: TGTGCTAGCAGCCCGGGGACAGCCTCCTACAATGAGCAGTTCTTC. Translated: CASSPGTASYNEQFF.

The chain joins TRBV7-2 to TRBJ2-5; 8 nucleotides line up with TRBD1. Germline V gives CDR1 SGHTA, CDR2 FQGNSA. V shed 3 bases and J 4 bases; nucleotides not matched to a gene: 16. The CDR3 extends over 18 amino acids. The CDR3 loop reads CASSLGGFGQGSGETQYF. The CDR3 region has the DNA TGTGCCAGCAGCTTGGGGGGATTTGGACAGGGAAGTGGAGAGACCCAGTACTTC.

The chain links TRBV19 to TRBJ2-1, with D unresolved. The germline V and J ends were trimmed by 4 bases and 5 bases, with 12 bases remaining between them. The CDR3 is made up of 14 amino acids. The germline gives CDR1 LNHDA, CDR2 SQIVND (reference sequence). This chain's CDR3 is CASSRIPRDNEQFF. CDR3 DNA sequence: TGTGCCAGTAGTAGAATTCCTCGGGACAATGAGCAGTTCTTC.

The rearrangement uses TRBV6-2 or TRBV6-3 and TRBJ1-3; maybe TRBD1 (5 bases). V lost 4 bases to trimming and J lost 0 bases, with 19 bases between them. Per germline, CDR1 MNHEY and CDR2 SVGEGT. The CDR3 has 18 residues. CDR3 protein: CASSSPGWGPSSGNTIYF. CDR3 sequence (DNA): TGTGCCAGCAGTTCCCCGGGCTGGGGCCCGAGCTCTGGAAACACCATATATTTT.

This clone was detected once. The CDR3 bases are TGTGCCAGTAGCCAAGCGGGAGTAACCCCCGGGGAGCTGTTTTTT. This translates into CASSQAGVTPGELFF. The J gene is TRBJ2-2, the V gene TRBV19; 8 nucleotides align to TRBD2. This CDR3 has 15 residues. The germline V gene encodes CDR1 LNHDA and CDR2 SQIVND (reference sequence). The junction had 9 bases not matched to a gene; V was cut back by 6 bases and J by 6 bases.

The V and J genes are TRBV9 and TRBJ1-1; TRBD1 aligns across 7 bases. V was pared by 2 bases and J by 7 bases, with 2 bases of the junction left unmatched. Germline V gene sequence: CDR1 SGDLS, CDR2 YYNGEE. CDR3 size: 12 residues. CDR3 region: CASSVRGDEAFF. In nucleotides, the CDR3 is TGTGCCAGCAGCGTCAGGGGGGATGAAGCTTTCTTT.